Following are 14 T cell receptor beta chains from one sample sequenced in a study of T cells in Graves' hyperthyroidism and ophthalmopathy. Amplified TCR beta CDR3 regions came from RNA transcripts. Researchers ran a first-round RT-PCR on the TCR CDR3 using the HTBI primer set. TCRdb ran MiXCR on the multiplex PCR reads and lists one entry per CDR3 protein. Of 500,000 to 800,000 distinct CDR3 sequences listed, approximately 14% are singletons. Sequenced material: blood. The origin of the receptors is a woman aged 45-59 years with Graves' ophthalmopathy.

Points on this clonotype: A read error may explain this, as a much larger clone is one base away. This sequence joins TRBV2 and TRBJ1-4; 7 positions agree with TRBD1. The CDR3 loop spans 13 amino acids. The V and J ends lost 6 bases and 6 bases, in that order; junction bases with no gene match: 4. Per the germline V gene, CDR1 is SNHLY and CDR2 is FYNNEI. CDR3 in DNA: TGTGCCAGCAGGGAGGGGGCCGATGAAAAACTGTTTTTT. This gives the protein CASREGADEKLFF. Together with reference TRBV2 and TRBJ1-4, the CDR3 gives the full variable domain: EPEVTQTPSHQVTQMGQEVILRCVPISNHLYFYWYRQILGQKVEFLVSFYNNEISEKSEIFDDQFSVERPDGSNFTLKIRSTKLEDSAMYFCASREGADEKLFFGSGTQLSVL.

Here the CDR3 reads CASSPSAHSGANVLTF. In nucleotides, the CDR3 is TGTGCCAGCAGTCCAAGCGCTCACTCTGGGGCCAACGTCCTGACTTTC. This chain connects TRBV6-1 to TRBJ2-6, with unresolved D. This CDR3 comprises 16 residues. CDR1 and CDR2 from the germline V gene are MNHNS and SASEGT. V lost 5 bases to trimming and J lost 0 bases, with 11 bases between them.

This clonotype was seen many times. V gene TRBV28 combines with J gene TRBJ1-2; 10 nucleotides match TRBD1. V lost 6 bases to trimming and J lost 7 bases; unmatched junction nucleotides: 11. Germline CDR1 MDHEN, CDR2 SYDVKM. This CDR3 has 15 amino acids. The DNA for the CDR3 is TGTGCCAGCAGCTATGGACAGGGGGTTTTCGGTGGCTACACCTTC. As protein: CASSYGQGVFGGYTF.

This clonotype was recorded at least ten times. The V gene is TRBV15, the J gene TRBJ2-3; a weak D match, TRBD2 (5 bases). V shed 3 bases and J shed 2 bases, with 9 bases lying between them. This CDR3 is built from 14 residues. Germline CDR1 is LNHNV and CDR2 is YYDKDF (reference sequence). The CDR3 region has the DNA TGTGCCACCAGCAGGACTACCGACACAGATACGCAGTATTTT. Translation gives CATSRTTDTDTQYF. Full variable domain (outside the CDR3, taken from reference TRBV15 and TRBJ2-3): DAMVIQNPRYQVTQFGKPVTLSCSQTLNHNVMYWYQQKSSQAPKLLFHYYDKDFNNEADTPDNFQSRRPNTSFCFLDIRSPGLGDTAMYLCATSRTTDTDTQYFGPGTRLTVL.

V usage is TRBV9 and J usage is TRBJ2-6; a weak D match, TRBD1 (6 bases). This CDR3 has 19 amino acids. Germline loops: CDR1 SGDLS, CDR2 YYNGEE. V was shortened by 0 bases and J by 2 bases, with 18 bases between the two germline ends. The CDR3 region is CASSVVPVGASPGANVLTF. The CDR3 coding sequence is TGTGCCAGCAGCGTAGTCCCTGTGGGGGCTTCTCCTGGGGCCAACGTCCTGACTTTC. Full variable domain (remainder filled in from reference TRBV9 and TRBJ2-6): DSGVTQTPKHLITATGQRVTLRCSPRSGDLSVYWYQQSLDQGLQFLIQYYNGEERAKGNILERFSAQQFPDLHSELNLSSLELGDSALYFCASSVVPVGASPGANVLTFGAGSRLTVL.

This clonotype was observed at least ten times. The V and J genes are TRBV7-2 and TRBJ2-7; the D call may be TRBD1 or TRBD2 (6 bases each). V lost 1 base, J lost 7 bases, and 20 bases lay in between. The CDR3 consists of 16 residues. The germline V gene has CDR1 SGHTA and CDR2 FQGNSA. This CDR3 reads CASSLDRGRSVGEQYF. DNA for the CDR3: TGTGCCAGCAGCTTAGACCGGGGGCGCAGTGTAGGGGAGCAGTACTTC.

This clonotype was seen a single time. The genes are TRBV19 and TRBJ1-1, with a tentative D call TRBD1 (5 bases). Germline V gene sequence: CDR1 LNHDA, CDR2 SQIVND (reference sequence). V lost 3 bases and J 4 bases, leaving 15 bases between the germline ends. CDR3 length equals 15 residues. This CDR3 is CASSMVETGGTEAFF. DNA of the CDR3: TGTGCCAGTAGTATGGTGGAAACCGGGGGCACTGAAGCTTTCTTT. Filled out from reference TRBV19 and TRBJ1-1, the complete variable domain reads DGGITQSPKYLFRKEGQNVTLSCEQNLNHDAMYWYRQDPGQGLRLIYYSQIVNDFQKGDIAEGYSVSREKKESFPLTVTSAQKNPTAFYLCASSMVETGGTEAFFGQGTRLTVV.

There are many counts of this clonotype. The gene calls are TRBV2 and TRBJ2-3; 9 bases fit TRBD1. This CDR3 spans 16 amino acids. CDR1 is SNHLY and CDR2 is FYNNEI in the germline V gene. Unmatched junction bases numbered 10, after V lost 5 bases and J lost 4 bases. Here the CDR3 reads CASSRTGTGLPDTQYF. The CDR3 nucleotides are TGTGCCAGCAGTCGGACCGGGACAGGGCTGCCAGATACGCAGTATTTT.

This clonotype was seen at least ten times. The genes are TRBV20-1 and TRBJ2-3, with D perhaps TRBD1 (5 bases). The length of the CDR3 is 14 residues. V was cut by 6 bases and J by 2 bases, with 15 bases left in between. Per the germline V gene, CDR1 is DFQATT and CDR2 is SNEGSKA (reference sequence). CDR3 sequence (DNA): TGCAGTGCCCAAGACAGATTATTCACAGATACGCAGTATTTT. This sequence encodes CSAQDRLFTDTQYF.

This clonotype was seen at least ten times. The J gene is TRBJ1-2, the V gene TRBV14, with D hard to call. The CDR3 loop spans 16 amino acids. Trimming left V 0 bases short and J 1 base short, with 12 bases between. Per the germline V gene, CDR1 is SGHDN and CDR2 is FVKESK. DNA for the CDR3: TGTGCCAGCAGCCAAGAGACAAGGCAAAGTAACTATGGCTACACCTTC. Translated, it gives CASSQETRQSNYGYTF.

Many counts were recorded for this clonotype. The chain recombines TRBV11-1 with TRBJ1-1; the match to TRBD1 covers 7 bases. From germline, CDR1 is SGHAT and CDR2 FQDESV (reference sequence). The CDR3 length is 16 residues. The V segment lost 1 base and the J segment 6 bases; nucleotides outside the gene matches: 11. For the CDR3, the DNA is TGTGCCAGCAGCTTAGGCTATCTGACAGGGTTGCCTGAAGCTTTCTTT. This translates into CASSLGYLTGLPEAFF.

Many counts were recorded for this clonotype. The chain carries TRBV20-1 and TRBJ2-7; no clear D. The CDR3 covers 13 residues. Germline V CDR1 and CDR2: DFQATT, SNEGSKA (reference sequence). Deletions cut 1 base from V and 2 bases from J, with 9 bases between. CDR3 sequence: CSARVLGTYEQYF. For the CDR3, the DNA is TGCAGTGCTAGAGTTTTGGGGACCTACGAGCAGTACTTC.

Many counts were recorded for this clonotype. The CDR3 sequence: CASKGTVSYNEQFF. For the CDR3, the DNA is TGTGCCAGCAAGGGGACGGTTTCCTACAATGAGCAGTTCTTC. The genes are TRBV27 and TRBJ2-1; D possibly matches TRBD1 or TRBD2 (5 bases each). This CDR3 is built from 14 residues. Germline values: CDR1 MNHEY, CDR2 SMNVEV (reference sequence). Trimming shortened V by 7 bases and J by 1 base, and 11 bases separated the two germline ends.

This clonotype was counted many times. This chain uses TRBV6-1 with TRBJ1-1, with TRBD1 as a possible D gene (5 bases). The CDR3 spans 14 residues. Germline values: CDR1 MNHNS, CDR2 SASEGT. The V and J ends lost 1 base and 5 bases respectively, with 11 bases between them. CDR3 sequence (DNA): TGTGCCAGCAGTGAAGTGGGGGAATGGACTGAAGCTTTCTTT. It is translated as CASSEVGEWTEAFF.